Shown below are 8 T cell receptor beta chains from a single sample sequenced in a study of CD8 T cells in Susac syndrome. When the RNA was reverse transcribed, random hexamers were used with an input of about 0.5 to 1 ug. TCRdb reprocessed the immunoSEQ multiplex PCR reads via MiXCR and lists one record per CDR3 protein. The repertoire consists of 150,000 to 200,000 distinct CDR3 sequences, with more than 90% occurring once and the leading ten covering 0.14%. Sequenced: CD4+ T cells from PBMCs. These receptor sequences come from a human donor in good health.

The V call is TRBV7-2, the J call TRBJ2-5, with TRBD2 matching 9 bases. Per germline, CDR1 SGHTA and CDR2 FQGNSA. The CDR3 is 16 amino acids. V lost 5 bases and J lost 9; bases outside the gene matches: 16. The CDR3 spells CASSPPGRGGPRAQYF. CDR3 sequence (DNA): TGTGCCAGCAGCCCACCGGGGCGGGGGGGCCCTAGGGCCCAGTACTTC.

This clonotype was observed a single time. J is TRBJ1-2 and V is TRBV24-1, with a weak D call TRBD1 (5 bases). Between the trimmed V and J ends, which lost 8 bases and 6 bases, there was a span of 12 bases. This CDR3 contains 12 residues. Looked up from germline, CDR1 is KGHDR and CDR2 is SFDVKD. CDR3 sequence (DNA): TGTGCCACCAAGGACATTCTTGATGGCTACACCTTC. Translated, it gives CATKDILDGYTF.

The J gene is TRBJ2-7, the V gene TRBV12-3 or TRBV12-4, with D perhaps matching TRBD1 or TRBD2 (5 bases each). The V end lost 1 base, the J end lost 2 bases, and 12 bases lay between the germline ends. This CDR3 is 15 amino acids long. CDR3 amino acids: CASSLGGTVAYEQYF. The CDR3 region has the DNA TGTGCCAGCAGTTTAGGGGGGACGGTAGCCTACGAGCAGTACTTC.

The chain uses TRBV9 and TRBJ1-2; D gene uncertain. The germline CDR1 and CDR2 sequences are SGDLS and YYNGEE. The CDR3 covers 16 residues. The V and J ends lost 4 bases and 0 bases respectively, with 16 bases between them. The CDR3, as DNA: TGTGCCAGCAGCTCCACCCCCCGGCCGGCTAACTATGGCTACACCTTC. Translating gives CASSSTPRPANYGYTF.

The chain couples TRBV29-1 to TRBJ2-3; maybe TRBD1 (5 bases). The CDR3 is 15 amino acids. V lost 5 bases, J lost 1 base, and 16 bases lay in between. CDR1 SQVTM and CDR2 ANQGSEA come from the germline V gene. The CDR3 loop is CSVQGNPEGTDTQYF. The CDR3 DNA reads TGCAGCGTTCAGGGAAACCCTGAGGGCACAGATACGCAGTATTTT.

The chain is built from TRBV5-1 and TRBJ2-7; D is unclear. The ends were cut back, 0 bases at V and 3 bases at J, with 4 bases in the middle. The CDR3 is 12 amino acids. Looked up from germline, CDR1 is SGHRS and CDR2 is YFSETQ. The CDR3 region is CASSLDVYEQYF. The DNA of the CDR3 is TGCGCCAGCAGCTTGGACGTCTACGAGCAGTACTTC.

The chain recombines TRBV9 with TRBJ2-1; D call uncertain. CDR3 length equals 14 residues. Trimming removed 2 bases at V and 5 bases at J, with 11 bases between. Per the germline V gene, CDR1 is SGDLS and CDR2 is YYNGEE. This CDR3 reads CASSVRQNNNEQFF. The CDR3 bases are TGTGCCAGCAGCGTCCGCCAGAACAACAATGAGCAGTTCTTC.

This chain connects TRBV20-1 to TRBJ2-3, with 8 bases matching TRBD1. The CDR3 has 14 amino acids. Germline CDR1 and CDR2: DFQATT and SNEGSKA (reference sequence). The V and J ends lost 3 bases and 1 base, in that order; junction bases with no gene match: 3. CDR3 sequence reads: CSASWGQGTDTQYF. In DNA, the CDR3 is TGCAGTGCTAGCTGGGGACAGGGCACAGATACGCAGTATTTT.